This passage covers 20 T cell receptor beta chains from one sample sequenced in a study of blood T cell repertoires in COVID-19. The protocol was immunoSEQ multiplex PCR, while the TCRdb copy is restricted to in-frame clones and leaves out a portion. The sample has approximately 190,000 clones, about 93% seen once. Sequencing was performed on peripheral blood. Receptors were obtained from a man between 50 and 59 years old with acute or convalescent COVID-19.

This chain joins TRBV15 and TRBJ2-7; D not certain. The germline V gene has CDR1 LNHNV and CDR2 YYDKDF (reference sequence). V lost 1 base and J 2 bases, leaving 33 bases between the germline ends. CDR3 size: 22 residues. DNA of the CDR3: TGTGCCACCAGCAGAGTCCTAAACCCGGGTCCCCCAAGCTTCCACACGCCCTACGAGCAGTACGTC. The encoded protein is CATSRVLNPGPPSFHTPYEQYV.

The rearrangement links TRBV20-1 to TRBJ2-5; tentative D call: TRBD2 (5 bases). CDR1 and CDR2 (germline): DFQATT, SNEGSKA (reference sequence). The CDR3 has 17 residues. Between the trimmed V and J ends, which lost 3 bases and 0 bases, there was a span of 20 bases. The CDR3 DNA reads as TGCAGTGCTAGTACCCTTGGACTTCCTCCGTACCAAGAGACCCAGTACTTC. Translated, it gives CSASTLGLPPYQETQYF.

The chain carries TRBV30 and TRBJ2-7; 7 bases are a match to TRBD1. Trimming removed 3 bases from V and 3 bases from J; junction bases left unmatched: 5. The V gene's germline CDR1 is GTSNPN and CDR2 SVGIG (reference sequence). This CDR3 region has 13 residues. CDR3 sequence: CAWRASGGYEQYV. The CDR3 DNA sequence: TGTGCCTGGAGGGCTTCAGGGGGCTACGAGCAGTACGTC.

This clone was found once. The CDR3 is CASSLGGSNTEAFF. CDR3 nucleotide sequence: TGTGCCAGCAGCTTAGGGGGGTCAAACACTGAAGCTTTCTTT. This rearrangement joins TRBV7-3 to TRBJ1-1; D is perhaps TRBD1 (5 bases). The CDR3 totals 14 residues. V was clipped by 2 bases and J by 2 bases, with 9 bases between them. Germline CDR1 is SGHTA and CDR2 is FQGTGA.

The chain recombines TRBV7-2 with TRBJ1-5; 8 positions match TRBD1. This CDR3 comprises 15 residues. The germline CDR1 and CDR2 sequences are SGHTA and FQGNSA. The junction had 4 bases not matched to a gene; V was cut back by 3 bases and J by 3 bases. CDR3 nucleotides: TGTGCCAGCAGCTTGGGACAGGCCCCCAATCAGCCCCAGCATTTT. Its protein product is CASSLGQAPNQPQHF.

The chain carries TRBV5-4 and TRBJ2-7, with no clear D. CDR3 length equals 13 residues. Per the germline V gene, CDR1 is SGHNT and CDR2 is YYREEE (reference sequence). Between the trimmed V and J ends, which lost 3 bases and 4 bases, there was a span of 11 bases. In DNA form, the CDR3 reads TGTGCCAGCAGCTCGGAACTGCGGTACGAGCAGTACGTC. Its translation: CASSSELRYEQYV.

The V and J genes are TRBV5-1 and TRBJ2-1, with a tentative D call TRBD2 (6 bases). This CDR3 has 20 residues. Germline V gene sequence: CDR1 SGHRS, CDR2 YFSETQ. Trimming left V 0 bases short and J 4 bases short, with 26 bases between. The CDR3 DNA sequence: TGCGCCAGCAGCTTGGGGTTTCGAGGGACTGTGGATAGCCAATACAATGAGCAGTTCTTC. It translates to CASSLGFRGTVDSQYNEQFF. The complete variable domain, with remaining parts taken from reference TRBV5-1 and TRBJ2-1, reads KAGVTQTPRYLIKTRGQQVTLSCSPISGHRSVSWYQQTPGQGLQFLFEYFSETQRNKGNFPGRFSGRQFSNSRSEMNVSTLELGDSALYLCASSLGFRGTVDSQYNEQFFGPGTRLTVL.

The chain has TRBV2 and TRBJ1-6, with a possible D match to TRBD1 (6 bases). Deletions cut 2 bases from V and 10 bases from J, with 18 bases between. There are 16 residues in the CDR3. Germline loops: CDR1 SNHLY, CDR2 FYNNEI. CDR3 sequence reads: CASSEIGGRVRSPLHF. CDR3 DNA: TGTGCCAGCAGTGAAATTGGGGGCAGGGTGCGATCACCCCTCCACTTT.

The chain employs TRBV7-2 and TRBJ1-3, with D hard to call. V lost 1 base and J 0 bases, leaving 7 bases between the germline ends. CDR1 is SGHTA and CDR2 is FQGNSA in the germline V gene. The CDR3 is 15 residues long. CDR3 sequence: CASSLVRTSGNTIYF. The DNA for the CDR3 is TGTGCCAGCAGCTTAGTTAGAACCTCTGGAAACACCATATATTTT.

This CDR3 reads CASSFRGSGNTIYF. Written as DNA, the CDR3 is TGTGCCAGCAGCTTTAGGGGCTCTGGAAACACCATATATTTT. The V gene is TRBV13, the J gene TRBJ1-3, with D perhaps matching TRBD1 (5 bases). This CDR3 contains 14 residues. Trimming shortened V by 3 bases and J by 0 bases, and 6 bases separated the two germline ends. CDR1 and CDR2 from the germline V gene are PRHDT and FYEKMQ (reference sequence).

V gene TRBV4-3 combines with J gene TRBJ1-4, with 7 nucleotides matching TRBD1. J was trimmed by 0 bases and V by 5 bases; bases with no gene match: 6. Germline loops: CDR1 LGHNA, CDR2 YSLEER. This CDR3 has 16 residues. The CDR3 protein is CASSATGFATNEKLFF. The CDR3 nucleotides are TGCGCCAGCAGCGCGACAGGGTTTGCAACTAATGAAAAACTGTTTTTT.

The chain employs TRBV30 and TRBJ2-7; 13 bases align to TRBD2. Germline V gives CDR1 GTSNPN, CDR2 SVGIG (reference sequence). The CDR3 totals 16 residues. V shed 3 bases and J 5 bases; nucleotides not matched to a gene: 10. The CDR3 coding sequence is TGTGCCTGGAGCCCCCCCGGGACTAGCGGGAAGAACGAGCAGTACTTC. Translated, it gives CAWSPPGTSGKNEQYF.

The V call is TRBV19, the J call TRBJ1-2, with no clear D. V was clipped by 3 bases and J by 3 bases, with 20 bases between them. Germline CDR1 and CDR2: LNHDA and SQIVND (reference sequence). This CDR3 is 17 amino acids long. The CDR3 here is CASSMSSRRLLDYGYTF. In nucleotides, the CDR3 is TGTGCCAGTAGTATGTCCTCTCGCAGGCTTTTGGACTATGGCTACACCTTC.

Written as DNA, the CDR3 is TGTGCCAGCAGTTACTCAAGACAGATCAATTCACCCCTCCACTTT. Translating gives CASSYSRQINSPLHF. The J gene is TRBJ1-6, the V gene TRBV6-5, with D perhaps matching TRBD1 (5 bases). The V end was cut by 0 bases, the J end by 7 bases, with 10 bases between. The CDR3 loop spans 15 amino acids. Germline V gene lookup returns CDR1 MNHEY and CDR2 SVGAGI.

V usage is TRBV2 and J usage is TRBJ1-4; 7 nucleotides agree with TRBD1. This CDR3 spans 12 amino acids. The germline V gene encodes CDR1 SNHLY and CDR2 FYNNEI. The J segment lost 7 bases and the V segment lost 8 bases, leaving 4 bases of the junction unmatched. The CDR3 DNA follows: TGTGCCAGCGCGACAGGGATTGAAAAACTGTTTTTT. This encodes CASATGIEKLFF. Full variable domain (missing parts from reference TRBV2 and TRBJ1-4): EPEVTQTPSHQVTQMGQEVILRCVPISNHLYFYWYRQILGQKVEFLVSFYNNEISEKSEIFDDQFSVERPDGSNFTLKIRSTKLEDSAMYFCASATGIEKLFFGSGTQLSVL.

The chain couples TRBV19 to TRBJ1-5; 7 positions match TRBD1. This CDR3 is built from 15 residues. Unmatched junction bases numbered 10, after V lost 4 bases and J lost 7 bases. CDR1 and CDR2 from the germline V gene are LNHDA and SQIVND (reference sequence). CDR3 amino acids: CASSNAQGSGQPQHF. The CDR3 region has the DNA TGTGCCAGTAGTAACGCACAGGGGAGTGGACAGCCCCAGCATTTT. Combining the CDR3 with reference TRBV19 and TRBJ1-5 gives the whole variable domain DGGITQSPKYLFRKEGQNVTLSCEQNLNHDAMYWYRQDPGQGLRLIYYSQIVNDFQKGDIAEGYSVSREKKESFPLTVTSAQKNPTAFYLCASSNAQGSGQPQHFGDGTRLSIL.

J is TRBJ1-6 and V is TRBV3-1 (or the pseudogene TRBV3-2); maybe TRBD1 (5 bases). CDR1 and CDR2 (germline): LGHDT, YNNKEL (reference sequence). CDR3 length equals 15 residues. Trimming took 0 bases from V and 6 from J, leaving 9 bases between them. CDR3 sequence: CASSQERDSNSPLHF. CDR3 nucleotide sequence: TGTGCCAGCAGCCAAGAAAGAGACAGTAATTCACCCCTCCACTTT.

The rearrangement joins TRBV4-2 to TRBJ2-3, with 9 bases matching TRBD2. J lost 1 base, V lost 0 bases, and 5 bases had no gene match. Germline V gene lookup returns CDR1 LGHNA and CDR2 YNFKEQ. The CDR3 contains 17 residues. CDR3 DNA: TGTGCCAGCAGCCAAGATTTGGCGGGGGGGGGCACAGATACGCAGTATTTT. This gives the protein CASSQDLAGGGTDTQYF.

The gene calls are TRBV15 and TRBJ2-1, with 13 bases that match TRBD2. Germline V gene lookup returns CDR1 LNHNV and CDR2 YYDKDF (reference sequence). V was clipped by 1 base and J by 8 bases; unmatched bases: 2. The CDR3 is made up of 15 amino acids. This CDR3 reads CATSRGTSGSHEQFF. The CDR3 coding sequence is TGTGCCACCAGCAGAGGGACTAGCGGGAGCCATGAGCAGTTCTTC.

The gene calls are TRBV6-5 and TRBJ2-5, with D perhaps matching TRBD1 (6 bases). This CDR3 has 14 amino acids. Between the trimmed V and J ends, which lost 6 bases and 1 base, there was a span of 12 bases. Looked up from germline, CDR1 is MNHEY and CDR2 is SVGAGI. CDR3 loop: CASRGDILQETQYF. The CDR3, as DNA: TGTGCCAGCAGAGGGGACATCCTCCAAGAGACCCAGTACTTC.